This T cell receptor (beta chain) was observed in a study of blood T cell repertoires in COVID-19. About the study: The samples span acute and convalescent COVID-19 from the United States, Italy and Spain.

As processed by the authors: Reference gene primers were amplified, and this amplification served to estimate nucleated cell counts. Using immunoSEQ multiplex PCR, the repertoire was profiled, and TCRdb retains in-frame clones only, with some absent. The V and J calls and clone size come from that table; D and trimming were worked out from the DNA. Of 250,000 or so clones listed, around 90% are singletons. With 3 bases clipped from V and 0 bases from J, the junction kept 15 bases outside the gene matches. Germline CDR1 SGHNT, CDR2 YYREEE (reference sequence). CDR3 length equals 20 residues. Enrolled during active infection, Seattle patients were then followed longitudinally.

The sequenced sample was peripheral blood. This TCR was sampled from a man between 25 and 39 years old with COVID-19, enrolled during active disease. The chain has TRBV5-4 and TRBJ2-1; TRBD1 matches 10 bases. The DNA for the CDR3 is TGTGCCAGCAGCTGGAGGGACAGGGGCTTAAGACTTATCTCCTACAATGAGCAGTTCTTC. Translation gives CASSWRDRGLRLISYNEQFF.